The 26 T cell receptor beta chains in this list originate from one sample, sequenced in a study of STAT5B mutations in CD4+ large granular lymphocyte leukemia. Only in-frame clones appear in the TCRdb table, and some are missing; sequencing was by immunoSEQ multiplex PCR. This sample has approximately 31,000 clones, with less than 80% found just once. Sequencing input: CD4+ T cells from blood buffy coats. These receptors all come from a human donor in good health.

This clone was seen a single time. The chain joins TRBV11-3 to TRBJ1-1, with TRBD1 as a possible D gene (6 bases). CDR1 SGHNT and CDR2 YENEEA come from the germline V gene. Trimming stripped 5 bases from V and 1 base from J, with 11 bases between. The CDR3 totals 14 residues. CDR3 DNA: TGTGCCAGCAGCCGAGGACAGTCGAACACTGAAGCTTTCTTT. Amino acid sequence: CASSRGQSNTEAFF. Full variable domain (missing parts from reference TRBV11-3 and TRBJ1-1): EAGVVQSPRYKIIEKKQPVAFWCNPISGHNTLYWYLQNLGQGPELLIRYENEEAVDDSQLPKDRFSAERLKGVDSTLKIQPAELGDSAVYLCASSRGQSNTEAFFGQGTRLTVV.

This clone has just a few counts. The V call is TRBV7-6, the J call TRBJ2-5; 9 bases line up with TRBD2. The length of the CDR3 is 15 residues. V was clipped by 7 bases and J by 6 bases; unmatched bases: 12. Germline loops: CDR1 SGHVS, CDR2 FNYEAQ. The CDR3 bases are TGTGCCAGCAACCCCGCGCGGGGGGGCCTGAAGACCCAGTACTTC. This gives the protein CASNPARGGLKTQYF.

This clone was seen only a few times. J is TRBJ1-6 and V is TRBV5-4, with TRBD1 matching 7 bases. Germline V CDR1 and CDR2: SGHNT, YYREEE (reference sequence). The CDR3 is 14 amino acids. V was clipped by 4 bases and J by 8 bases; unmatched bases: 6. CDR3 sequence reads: CASSDQGVYSPLHF. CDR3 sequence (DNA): TGTGCCAGCAGCGACCAGGGGGTATATTCACCCCTCCACTTT.

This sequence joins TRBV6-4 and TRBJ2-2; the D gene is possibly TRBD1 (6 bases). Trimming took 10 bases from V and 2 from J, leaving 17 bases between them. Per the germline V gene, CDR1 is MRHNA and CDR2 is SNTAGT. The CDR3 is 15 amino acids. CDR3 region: CATIRTGINTGELFF. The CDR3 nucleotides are TGTGCCACCATAAGAACAGGGATAAACACCGGGGAGCTGTTTTTT.

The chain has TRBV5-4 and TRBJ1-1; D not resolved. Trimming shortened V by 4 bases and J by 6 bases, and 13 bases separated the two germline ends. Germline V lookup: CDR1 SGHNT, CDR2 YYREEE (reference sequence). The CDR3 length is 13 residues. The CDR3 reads CASSQDRYSEAFF. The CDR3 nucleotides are TGTGCCAGCAGCCAGGACCGCTATTCTGAAGCTTTCTTT.

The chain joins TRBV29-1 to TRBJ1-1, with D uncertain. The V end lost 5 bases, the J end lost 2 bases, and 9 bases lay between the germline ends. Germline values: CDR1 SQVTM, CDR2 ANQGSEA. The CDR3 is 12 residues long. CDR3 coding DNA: TGCAGCGTTCGACGGGGAAACACTGAAGCTTTCTTT. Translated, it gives CSVRRGNTEAFF. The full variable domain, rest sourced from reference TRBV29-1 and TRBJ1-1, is SAVISQKPSRDICQRGTSLTIQCQVDSQVTMMFWYRQQPGQSLTLIATANQGSEATYESGFVIDKFPISRPNLTFSTLTVSNMSPEDSSIYLCSVRRGNTEAFFGQGTRLTVV.

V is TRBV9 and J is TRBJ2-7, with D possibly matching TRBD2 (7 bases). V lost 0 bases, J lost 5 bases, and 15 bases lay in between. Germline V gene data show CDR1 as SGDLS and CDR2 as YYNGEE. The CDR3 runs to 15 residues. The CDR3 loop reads CASSVAGGGWDEQYF. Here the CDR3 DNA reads TGTGCCAGCAGCGTAGCGGGCGGGGGCTGGGACGAGCAGTACTTC. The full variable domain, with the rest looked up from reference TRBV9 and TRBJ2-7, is DSGVTQTPKHLITATGQRVTLRCSPRSGDLSVYWYQQSLDQGLQFLIQYYNGEERAKGNILERFSAQQFPDLHSELNLSSLELGDSALYFCASSVAGGGWDEQYFGPGTRLTVT.

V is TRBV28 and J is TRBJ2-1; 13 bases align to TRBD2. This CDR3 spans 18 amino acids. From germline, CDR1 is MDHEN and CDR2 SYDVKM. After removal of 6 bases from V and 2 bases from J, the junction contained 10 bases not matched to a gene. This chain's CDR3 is CASRPGLAGTGTYNEQFF. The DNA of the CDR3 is TGTGCCAGCAGACCGGGACTAGCGGGAACCGGAACCTACAATGAGCAGTTCTTC. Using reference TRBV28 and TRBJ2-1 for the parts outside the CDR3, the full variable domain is DVKVTQSSRYLVKRTGEKVFLECVQDMDHENMFWYRQDPGLGLRLIYFSYDVKMKEKGDIPEGYSVSREKKERFSLILESASTNQTSMYLCASRPGLAGTGTYNEQFFGPGTRLTVL.

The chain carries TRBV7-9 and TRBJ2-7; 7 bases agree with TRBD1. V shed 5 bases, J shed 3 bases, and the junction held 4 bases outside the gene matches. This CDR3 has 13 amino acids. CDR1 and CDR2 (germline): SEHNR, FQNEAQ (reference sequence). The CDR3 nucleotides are TGTGCCAGCAGCCGACAGGGAGACTACGAGCAGTACGTC. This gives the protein CASSRQGDYEQYV.

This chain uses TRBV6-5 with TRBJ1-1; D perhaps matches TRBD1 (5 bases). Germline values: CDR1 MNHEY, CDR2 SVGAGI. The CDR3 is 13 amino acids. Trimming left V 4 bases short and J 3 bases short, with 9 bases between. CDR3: CASSSGFYTEAFF. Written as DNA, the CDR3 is TGTGCCAGCAGTTCAGGGTTTTACACTGAAGCTTTCTTT.

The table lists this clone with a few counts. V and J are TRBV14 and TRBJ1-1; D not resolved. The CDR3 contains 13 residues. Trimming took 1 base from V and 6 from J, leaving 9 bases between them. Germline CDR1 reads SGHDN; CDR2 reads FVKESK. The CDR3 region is CASSQAYLAEAFF. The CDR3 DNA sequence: TGTGCCAGCAGCCAAGCCTATCTCGCTGAAGCTTTCTTT.

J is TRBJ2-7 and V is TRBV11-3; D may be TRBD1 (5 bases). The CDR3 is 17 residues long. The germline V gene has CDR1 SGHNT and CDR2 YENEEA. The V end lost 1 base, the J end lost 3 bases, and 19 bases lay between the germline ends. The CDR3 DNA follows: TGTGCCAGCAGCTTAGTTAGGCTGGAAGACAGTCTCTACGAGCAGTACGTC. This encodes CASSLVRLEDSLYEQYV.

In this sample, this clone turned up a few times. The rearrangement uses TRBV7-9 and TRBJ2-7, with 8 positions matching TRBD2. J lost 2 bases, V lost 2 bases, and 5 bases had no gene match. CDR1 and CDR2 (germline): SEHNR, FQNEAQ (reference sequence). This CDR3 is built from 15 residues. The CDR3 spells CASSLTSGTAYEQYF. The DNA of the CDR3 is TGTGCCAGCAGCTTAACTAGCGGCACTGCCTACGAGCAGTACTTC.

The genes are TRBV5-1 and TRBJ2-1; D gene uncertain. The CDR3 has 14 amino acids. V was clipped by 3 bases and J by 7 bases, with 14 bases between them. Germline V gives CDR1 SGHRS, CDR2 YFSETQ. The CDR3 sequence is CASSSITGENEQFF. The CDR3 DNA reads TGCGCCAGCAGCTCCATAACGGGCGAGAATGAGCAGTTCTTC.

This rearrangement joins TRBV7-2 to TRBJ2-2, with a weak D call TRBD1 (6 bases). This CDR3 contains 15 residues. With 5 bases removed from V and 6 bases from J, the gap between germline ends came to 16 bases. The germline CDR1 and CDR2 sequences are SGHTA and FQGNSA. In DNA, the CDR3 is TGTGCCAGCAGCCAATTACAGGGACCCGCCGGGGAGCTGTTTTTT. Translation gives CASSQLQGPAGELFF.

CDR3 bases: TGTGCCAGCTCGCCGGACAGGGGGGAGCCCCAGCATTTT. As protein: CASSPDRGEPQHF. The chain carries TRBV18 and TRBJ1-5; 10 bases map to TRBD1. The V gene end was trimmed by 6 bases and the J gene end by 8 bases; junction bases not matched to a gene: 4. This CDR3 comprises 13 residues. Germline loops: CDR1 KGHSH, CDR2 LQKENI.

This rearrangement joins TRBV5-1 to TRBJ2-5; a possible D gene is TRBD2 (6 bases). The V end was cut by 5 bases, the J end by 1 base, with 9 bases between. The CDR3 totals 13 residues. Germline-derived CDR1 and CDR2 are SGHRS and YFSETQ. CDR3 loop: CASSWDFQETQYF. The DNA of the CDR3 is TGCGCCAGCAGTTGGGACTTCCAAGAGACCCAGTACTTC.

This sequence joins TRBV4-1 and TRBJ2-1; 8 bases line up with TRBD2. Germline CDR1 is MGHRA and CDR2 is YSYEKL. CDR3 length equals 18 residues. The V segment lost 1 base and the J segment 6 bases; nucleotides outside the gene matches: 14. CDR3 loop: CASSQGGFGGRRRNEQFF. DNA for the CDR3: TGCGCCAGCAGCCAAGGGGGCTTTGGCGGGAGGAGGCGCAATGAGCAGTTCTTC.

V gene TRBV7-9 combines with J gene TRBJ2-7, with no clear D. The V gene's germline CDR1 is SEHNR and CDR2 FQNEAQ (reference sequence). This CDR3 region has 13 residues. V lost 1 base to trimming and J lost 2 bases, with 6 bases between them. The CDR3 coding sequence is TGTGCCAGCAGCTTAGGGGCGACCTACGAGCAGTACTTC. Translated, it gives CASSLGATYEQYF.

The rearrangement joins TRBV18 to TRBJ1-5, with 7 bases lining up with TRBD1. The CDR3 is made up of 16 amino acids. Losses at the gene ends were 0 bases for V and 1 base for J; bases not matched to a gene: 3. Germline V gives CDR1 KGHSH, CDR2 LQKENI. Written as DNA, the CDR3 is TGTGCCAGCTCACCACCAGGGACAGCGAGCAATCAGCCCCAGCATTTT. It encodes CASSPPGTASNQPQHF.

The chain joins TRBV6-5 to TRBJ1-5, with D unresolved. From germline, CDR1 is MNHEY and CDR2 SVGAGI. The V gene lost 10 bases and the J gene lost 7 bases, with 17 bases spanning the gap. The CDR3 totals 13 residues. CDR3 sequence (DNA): TGTGCCACCACCGGAACCACGGGGCAGCCCCAGCATTTT. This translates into CATTGTTGQPQHF.

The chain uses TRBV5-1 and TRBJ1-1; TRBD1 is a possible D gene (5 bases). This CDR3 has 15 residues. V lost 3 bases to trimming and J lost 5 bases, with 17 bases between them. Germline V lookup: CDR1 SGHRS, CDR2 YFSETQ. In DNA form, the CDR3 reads TGCGCCAGCAGCTCGAGGTTGTGGGGCCAGACTGAAGCTTTCTTT. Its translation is CASSSRLWGQTEAFF.

CDR3 in DNA: TGCGCCAGCAGCTTGTCTGGGAGACAGGGGGTGAATGAGCAGTTCTTC. This codes for CASSLSGRQGVNEQFF. This chain connects TRBV5-1 to TRBJ2-1; 9 bases are shared with TRBD1. Germline-derived CDR1 and CDR2 are SGHRS and YFSETQ. This CDR3 is 16 amino acids long. The ends lost 1 base at V and 7 bases at J; junction bases unmatched: 9.

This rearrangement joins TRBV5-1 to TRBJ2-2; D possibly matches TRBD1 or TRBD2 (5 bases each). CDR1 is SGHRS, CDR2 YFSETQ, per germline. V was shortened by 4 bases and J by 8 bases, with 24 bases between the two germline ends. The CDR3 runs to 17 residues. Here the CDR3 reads CASSAARDLFSSGELFF. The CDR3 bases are TGCGCCAGCAGCGCCGCCCGGGACCTTTTTAGCTCAGGGGAGCTGTTTTTT.

The CDR3 DNA follows: TGTGCCTGGAGCTCCCGGGACAGGGGTTTCGATGAGCAGTTCTTC. Its protein is CAWSSRDRGFDEQFF. This chain connects TRBV30 to TRBJ2-1; 10 positions match TRBD1. The CDR3 is made up of 15 amino acids. Germline loops: CDR1 GTSNPN, CDR2 SVGIG (reference sequence). V shed 3 bases, J shed 8 bases, and the junction held 10 bases outside the gene matches. Looking up the rest from reference TRBV30 and TRBJ2-1 gives the full variable domain: SQTIHQWPATLVQPVGSPLSLECTVEGTSNPNLYWYRQAAGRGLQLLFYSVGIGQISSEVPQNLSASRPQDRQFILSSKKLLLSDSGFYLCAWSSRDRGFDEQFFGPGTRLTVL.

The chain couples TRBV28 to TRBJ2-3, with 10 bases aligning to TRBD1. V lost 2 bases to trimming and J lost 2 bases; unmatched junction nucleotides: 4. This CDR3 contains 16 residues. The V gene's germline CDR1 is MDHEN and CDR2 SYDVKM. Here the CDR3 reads CASSLPGTGATDTQYF. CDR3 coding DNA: TGTGCCAGCAGTTTACCCGGGACAGGGGCCACAGATACGCAGTATTTT.